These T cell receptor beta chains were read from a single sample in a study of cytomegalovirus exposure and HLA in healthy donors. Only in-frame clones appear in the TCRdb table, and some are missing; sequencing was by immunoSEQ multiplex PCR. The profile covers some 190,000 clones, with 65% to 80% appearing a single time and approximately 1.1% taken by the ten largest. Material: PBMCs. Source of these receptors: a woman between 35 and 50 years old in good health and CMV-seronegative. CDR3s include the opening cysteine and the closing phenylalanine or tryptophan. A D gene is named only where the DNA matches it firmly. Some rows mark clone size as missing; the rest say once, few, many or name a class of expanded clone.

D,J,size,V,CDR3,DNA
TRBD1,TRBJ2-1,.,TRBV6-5,CASSYLPGQGVYEQFF,TGTGCCAGCAGTTACTTACCGGGACAGGGCGTCTATGAGCAGTTCTTC
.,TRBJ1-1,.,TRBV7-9,CSSSYGQLNTEAFF,TGTTCCAGCAGCTACGGACAATTGAACACTGAAGCTTTCTTT
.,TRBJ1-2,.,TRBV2,CASSATDGYTF,TGTGCCAGCAGTGCGACAGATGGCTACACCTTC
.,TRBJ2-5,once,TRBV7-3,CASSLQEGGAGETQYF,TGTGCCAGCAGCTTACAGGAGGGCGGTGCGGGGGAGACCCAGTACTTC
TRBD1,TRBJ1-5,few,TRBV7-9,CASSLAPRTGISNQPQHF,TGTGCCAGCAGCTTAGCCCCGCGGACAGGGATTAGCAATCAGCCCCAGCATTTT
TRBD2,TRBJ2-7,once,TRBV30,CAWSTSGVPYEQYF,TGTGCCTGGAGTACTAGCGGGGTGCCCTACGAGCAGTACTTC
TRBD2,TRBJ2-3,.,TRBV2,CASSEGAGAYTDTQYF,TGTGCCAGCAGTGAAGGGGCGGGAGCCTACACAGATACGCAGTATTTT
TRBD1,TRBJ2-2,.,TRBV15,CATSFDRGPGELFF,TGTGCCACCAGCTTTGACAGGGGACCCGGGGAGCTGTTTTTT
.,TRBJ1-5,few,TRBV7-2,CASSSPGGAQPQHF,TGTGCCAGCAGCTCCCCGGGGGGTGCCCAGCCCCAGCATTTT
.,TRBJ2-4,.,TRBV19,CASRRAVEGIQYF,TGTGCCAGTAGGAGGGCGGTCGAGGGCATTCAGTACTTC
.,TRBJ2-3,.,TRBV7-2,CASSLTMDTQYF,TGTGCCAGCAGCCTCACTATGGATACGCAGTATTTT
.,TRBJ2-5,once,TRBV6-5,CASSPRGEETQYF,TGTGCCAGCAGTCCCAGGGGGGAAGAGACCCAGTACTTC
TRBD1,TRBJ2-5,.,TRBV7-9,CASSALQGQYF,TGTGCCAGCAGCGCCCTACAGGGGCAGTACTTC
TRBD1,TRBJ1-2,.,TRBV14,CASSRDRDRGLGYTF,TGTGCCAGCAGCCGGGACCGGGACAGGGGGCTTGGTTACACCTTC
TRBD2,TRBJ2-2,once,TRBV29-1,CSVVSGMNTGELFF,TGCAGCGTGGTTAGCGGGATGAACACCGGGGAGCTGTTTTTT
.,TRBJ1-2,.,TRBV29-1,CSVDSDFVGYTF,TGCAGCGTTGACAGTGATTTTGTTGGCTACACCTTC
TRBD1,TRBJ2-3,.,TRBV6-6,CASTRDRGTDTQYF,TGTGCCAGCACCCGGGACAGGGGTACAGATACGCAGTATTTT
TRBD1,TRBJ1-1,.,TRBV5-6,CASSLVGQGGTEAFF,TGTGCCAGCAGCTTGGTGGGACAGGGAGGCACTGAAGCTTTCTTT
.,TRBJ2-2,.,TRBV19,CASRGTGFTGELFF,TGTGCCAGTAGAGGAACAGGGTTCACCGGGGAGCTGTTTTTT
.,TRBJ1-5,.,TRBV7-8,CASSSGREVSQPQHF,TGTGCCAGCAGCTCCGGCCGGGAAGTCAGTCAGCCCCAGCATTTT
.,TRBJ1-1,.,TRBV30,CAWKEGSLNTEAFF,TGTGCCTGGAAGGAAGGGAGTTTGAACACTGAAGCTTTCTTT
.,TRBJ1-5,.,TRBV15,CATSNTGTLGQPQHF,TGTGCCACCAGTAATACCGGGACATTGGGTCAGCCCCAGCATTTT
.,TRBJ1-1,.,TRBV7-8,CASSTGLGNEAFF,TGTGCCAGCAGCACGGGACTCGGAAATGAAGCTTTCTTT
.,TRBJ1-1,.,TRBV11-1,CASRPRRKQGSTEAFF,TGTGCCAGCAGGCCACGTCGGAAGCAGGGTAGTACTGAAGCTTTCTTT
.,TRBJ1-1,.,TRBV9,CASSAGQYTEAFF,TGTGCCAGCAGCGCCGGACAGTACACTGAAGCTTTCTTT
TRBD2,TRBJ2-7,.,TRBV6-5,CASSRGLGEQYF,TGTGCCAGCAGTCGCGGACTAGGCGAGCAGTACTTC
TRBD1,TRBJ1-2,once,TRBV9,CASSVDLGTGGNYGYTF,TGTGCCAGCAGCGTAGATCTCGGGACAGGGGGGAACTATGGCTACACCTTC
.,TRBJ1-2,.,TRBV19,CASTPRMGEGRYGYTF,TGTGCCAGTACCCCACGGATGGGAGAGGGCCGCTATGGCTACACCTTC
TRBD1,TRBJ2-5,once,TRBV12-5,CASGSRTGQRQETQYF,TGTGCTAGTGGTTCCCGGACAGGACAACGCCAAGAGACCCAGTACTTC
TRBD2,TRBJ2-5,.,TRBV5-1,CASSFGPSGSEAQYF,TGCGCCAGCAGCTTTGGTCCTAGCGGGAGTGAGGCCCAGTACTTC
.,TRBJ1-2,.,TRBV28,CASSSLTERAGGYTF,TGTGCCAGCAGTTCCTTGACAGAGCGGGCAGGGGGCTACACCTTC
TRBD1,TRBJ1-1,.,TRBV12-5,CASGLGQGNTEAFF,TGTGCTAGTGGTCTTGGACAGGGGAACACTGAAGCTTTCTTT
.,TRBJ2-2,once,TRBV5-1,CASSFSVIATGELFF,TGCGCCAGCAGCTTTTCGGTCATCGCCACCGGGGAGCTGTTTTTT
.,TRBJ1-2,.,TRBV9,CASSAADSVLNYGYTF,TGTGCCAGCAGCGCCGCAGACAGTGTCCTAAACTATGGCTACACCTTC
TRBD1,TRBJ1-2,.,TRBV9,CASSVNPGTGVAYGYTF,TGTGCCAGCAGCGTTAACCCCGGGACAGGGGTTGCGTATGGCTACACCTTC
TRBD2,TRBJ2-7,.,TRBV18,CASSPRVSGSETYEQYF,TGTGCCAGCTCACCACGTGTAAGCGGGAGCGAGACCTACGAGCAGTACTTC
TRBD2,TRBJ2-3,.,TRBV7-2,CASSPLRATSGGTDTQYF,TGTGCCAGCAGCCCGCTAAGGGCTACTAGCGGGGGCACAGATACGCAGTATTTT
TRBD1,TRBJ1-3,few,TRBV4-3,CASSQETGRSGNTIYF,TGCGCCAGCAGCCAAGAGACAGGGCGGTCTGGAAACACCATATATTTT
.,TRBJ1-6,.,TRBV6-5,CASREAGYNSPLHF,TGTGCCAGCAGGGAGGCGGGCTATAATTCACCCCTCCACTTT
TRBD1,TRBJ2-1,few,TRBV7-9,CASSQRDRGQKQFF,TGTGCCAGCAGCCAAAGGGACAGGGGGCAGAAGCAGTTCTTC
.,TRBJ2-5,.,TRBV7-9,CASSFQGRWETQYF,TGTGCCAGCAGCTTCCAGGGGCGATGGGAGACCCAGTACTTC
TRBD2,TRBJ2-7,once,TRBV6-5,CASSSLAGVPEQYF,TGTGCCAGCAGTTCCCTAGCGGGAGTTCCCGAGCAGTACTTC
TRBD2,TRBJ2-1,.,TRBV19,CASSIPGAGGGILF,TGTGCCAGTAGTATCCCCGGGGCGGGAGGGGGTATACTCTTC
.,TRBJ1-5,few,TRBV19,CASSIVTARNQPQHF,TGTGCCAGTAGTATAGTGACAGCACGGAATCAGCCCCAGCATTTT
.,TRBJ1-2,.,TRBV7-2,CASSPGGGYGYTF,TGTGCCAGCAGCCCGGGTGGAGGCTATGGCTACACCTTC
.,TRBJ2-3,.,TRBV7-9,CASSRVSGSGTDTQYF,TGTGCCAGCAGCCGCGTTTCGGGATCCGGCACAGATACGCAGTATTTT